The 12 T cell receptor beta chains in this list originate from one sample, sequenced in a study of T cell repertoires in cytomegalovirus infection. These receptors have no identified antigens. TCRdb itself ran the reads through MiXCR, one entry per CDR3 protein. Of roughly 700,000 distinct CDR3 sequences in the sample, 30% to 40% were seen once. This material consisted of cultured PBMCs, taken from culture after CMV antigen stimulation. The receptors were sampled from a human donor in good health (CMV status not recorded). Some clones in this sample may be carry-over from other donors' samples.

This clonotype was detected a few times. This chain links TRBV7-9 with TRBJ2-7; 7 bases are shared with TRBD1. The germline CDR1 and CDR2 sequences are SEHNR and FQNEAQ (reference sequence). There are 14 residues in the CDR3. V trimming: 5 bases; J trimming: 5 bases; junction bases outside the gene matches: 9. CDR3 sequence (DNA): TGTGCCAGCAGCCCACGGGACAGATTTGACGAGCAGTACTTC. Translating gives CASSPRDRFDEQYF.

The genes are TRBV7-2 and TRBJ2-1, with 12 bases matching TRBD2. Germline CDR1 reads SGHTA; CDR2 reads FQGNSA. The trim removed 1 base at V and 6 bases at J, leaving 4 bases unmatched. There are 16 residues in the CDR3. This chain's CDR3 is CASSLELAGGINEQFF. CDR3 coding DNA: TGTGCCAGCAGCTTAGAACTAGCGGGAGGTATCAATGAGCAGTTCTTC.

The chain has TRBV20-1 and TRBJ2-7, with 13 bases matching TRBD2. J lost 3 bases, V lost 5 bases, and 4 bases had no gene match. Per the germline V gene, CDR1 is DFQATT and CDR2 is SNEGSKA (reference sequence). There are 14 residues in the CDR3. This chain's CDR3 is CSAWTSGGLYEQYF. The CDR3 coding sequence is TGCAGTGCTTGGACTAGCGGGGGTCTCTACGAGCAGTACTTC.

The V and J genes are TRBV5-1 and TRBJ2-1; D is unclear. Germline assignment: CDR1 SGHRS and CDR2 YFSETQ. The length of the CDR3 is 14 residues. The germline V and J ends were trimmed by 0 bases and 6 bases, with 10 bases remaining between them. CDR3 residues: CASSLGGMVNEQFF. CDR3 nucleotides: TGCGCCAGCAGCTTGGGAGGTATGGTCAATGAGCAGTTCTTC.

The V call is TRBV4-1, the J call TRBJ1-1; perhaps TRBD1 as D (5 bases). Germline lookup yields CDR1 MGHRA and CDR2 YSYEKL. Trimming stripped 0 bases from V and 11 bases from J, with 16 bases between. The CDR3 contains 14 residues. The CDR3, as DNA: TGCGCCAGCAGCCAAGATGGGAAGGGGCGCGGTGCTTTCTTT. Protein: CASSQDGKGRGAFF.

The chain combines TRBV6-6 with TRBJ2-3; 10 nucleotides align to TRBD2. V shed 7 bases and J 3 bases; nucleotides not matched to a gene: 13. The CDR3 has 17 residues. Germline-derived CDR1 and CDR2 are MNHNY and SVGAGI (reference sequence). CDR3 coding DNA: TGTGCCAGCATAGACAGGCGAGCGGGAGGGCCGACAGATACGCAGTATTTT. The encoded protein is CASIDRRAGGPTDTQYF.

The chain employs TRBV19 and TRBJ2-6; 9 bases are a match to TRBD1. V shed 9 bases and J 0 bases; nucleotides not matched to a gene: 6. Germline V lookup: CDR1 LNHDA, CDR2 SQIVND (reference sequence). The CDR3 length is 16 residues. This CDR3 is CASEQGAFSGANVLTF. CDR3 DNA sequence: TGTGCCAGCGAACAGGGGGCGTTCTCTGGGGCCAACGTCCTGACTTTC.

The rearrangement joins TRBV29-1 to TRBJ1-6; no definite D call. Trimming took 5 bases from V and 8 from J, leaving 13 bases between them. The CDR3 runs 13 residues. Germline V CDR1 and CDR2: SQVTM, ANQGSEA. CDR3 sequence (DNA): TGCAGCGTTAGAACCAACGGAGATTCACCCCTCCACTTT. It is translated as CSVRTNGDSPLHF.

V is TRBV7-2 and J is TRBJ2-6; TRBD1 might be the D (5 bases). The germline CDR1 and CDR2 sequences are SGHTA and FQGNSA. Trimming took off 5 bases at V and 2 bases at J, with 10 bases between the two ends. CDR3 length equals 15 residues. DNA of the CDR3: TGTGCCAGCAGCGGGGCGCGCGCTGGGGCCAACGTCCTGACTTTC. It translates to CASSGARAGANVLTF.

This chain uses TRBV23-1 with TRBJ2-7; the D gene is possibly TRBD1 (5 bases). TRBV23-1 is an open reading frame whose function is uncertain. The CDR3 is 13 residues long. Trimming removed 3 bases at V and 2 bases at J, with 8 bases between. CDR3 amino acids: CASSHDSTYEQYF. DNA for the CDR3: TGCGCCAGCAGTCACGACAGCACCTACGAGCAGTACTTC.

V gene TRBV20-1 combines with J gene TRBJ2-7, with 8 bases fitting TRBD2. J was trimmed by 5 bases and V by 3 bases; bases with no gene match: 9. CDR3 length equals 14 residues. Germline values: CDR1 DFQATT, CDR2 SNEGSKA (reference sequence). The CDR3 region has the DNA TGCAGTGCTAGGACCGGGAGGGCCACCGACGAGCAGTACTTC. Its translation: CSARTGRATDEQYF.

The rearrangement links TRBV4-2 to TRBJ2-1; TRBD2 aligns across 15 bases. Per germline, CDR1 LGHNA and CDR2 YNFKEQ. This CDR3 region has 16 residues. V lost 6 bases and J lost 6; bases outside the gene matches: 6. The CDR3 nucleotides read TGTGCCAGCAGTTCGAGGACTAGCGGGGGGGTCAATGAGCAGTTCTTC. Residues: CASSSRTSGGVNEQFF.